The present T cell receptor (beta chain) was sequenced within a study of T cell responses to AZD1222 COVID-19 vaccine. Germline lookup yields CDR1 SGHRS and CDR2 YFSETQ. CDR3 length: 15 amino acids. V was shortened by 0 bases and J by 1 base, with 8 bases between the two germline ends. Sequencing was performed with immunoSEQ multiplex PCR; in TCRdb, only in-frame clones are kept and a portion is missing. Of over 150,000 clones listed, around 88% were seen once; the top ten hold approximately 0.5%. The material was peripheral blood, obtained on day 0 of AZD1222 vaccination. The chain combines TRBV5-1 with TRBJ2-1; D is ambiguous. The TCR comes from an adult in good health. The CDR3 loop is CASSLVAPSYNEQFF. The CDR3 nucleotides read TGCGCCAGCAGCTTGGTGGCACCTTCCTACAATGAGCAGTTCTTC.